This T cell receptor (beta chain) was found in a study of blood T cell repertoires in COVID-19. Across the whole study: Researchers got acute and convalescent COVID-19 samples from the United States, Italy and Spain. T cells, B-cell-depleted T cells, or PBMCs supplied cDNA or gDNA.

This table comes from immunoSEQ multiplex PCR, and its TCRdb copy is limited to in-frame clones, with some not included. The table has about 270,000 clones, under 90% seen once; the top ten hold 2.5% to 3%. This clone was picked up a small number of times. The CDR3 consists of 11 residues. V lost 5 bases and J lost 4, with 5 bases in between. This chain joins TRBV12-3 or TRBV12-4 and TRBJ1-2; D uncertain. The sample was peripheral blood. This clonotype was sampled from a woman aged 60-75 years with active or convalescent COVID-19. The CDR3 reads CASSTGYGYTF. Here the CDR3 DNA reads TGTGCCAGCAGTACCGGCTATGGCTACACCTTC.